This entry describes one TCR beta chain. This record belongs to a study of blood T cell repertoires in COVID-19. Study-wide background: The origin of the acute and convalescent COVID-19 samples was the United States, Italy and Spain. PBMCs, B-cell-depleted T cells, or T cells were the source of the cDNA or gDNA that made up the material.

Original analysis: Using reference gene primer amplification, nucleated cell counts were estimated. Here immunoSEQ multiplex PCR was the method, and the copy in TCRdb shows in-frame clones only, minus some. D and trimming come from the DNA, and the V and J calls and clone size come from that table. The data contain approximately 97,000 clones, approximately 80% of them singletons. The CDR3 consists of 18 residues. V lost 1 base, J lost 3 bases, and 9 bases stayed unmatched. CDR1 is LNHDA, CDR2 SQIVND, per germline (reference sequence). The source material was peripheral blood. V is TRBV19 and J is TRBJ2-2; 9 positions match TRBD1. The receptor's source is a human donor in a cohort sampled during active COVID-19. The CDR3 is CASSIGRMRTGDTGELFF. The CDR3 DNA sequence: TGTGCCAGTAGTATAGGAAGGATGAGGACAGGGGACACCGGGGAGCTGTTTTTT.